This T cell receptor (beta chain) came from a study of tumor-infiltrating lymphocytes in primary liver carcinoma. Co-extraction yielded RNA and DNA from around 20-30 mg of unsorted bulk tissue. Points on this clonotype: Its specificity is not known. It is likely a read error, because the conserved phenylalanine at the end of the CDR3 is missing.

Trimming took off 10 bases at V and 7 bases at J, with 13 bases between the two ends. This CDR3 is 11 amino acids long. Constant-region priming of approximately 500 ng total RNA yielded TCR beta cDNA. Three nested multiplex PCR rounds, a slightly modified ARM-PCR method, built the TCR beta libraries. Both of the initial two PCR rounds ran for about 9 cycles and employed TRBV1-TRBV30 forward primers alongside a C-beta reverse primer. TCRdb re-called the multiplex PCR reads through MiXCR, storing one row per CDR3 protein. The sample records more than 100,000 distinct CDR3 sequences, about two thirds being singletons. Study conclusions and caveats: Tumor region pairs outstripped tumor-adjacent and tumor-blood pairs in overlap.

The chain is built from TRBV12-3 or TRBV12-4 and TRBJ1-1; D uncertain. The source of this sequence is a woman aged 55-75 years with primary liver carcinoma and hepatitis B virus infection. The sequencing input was tumor-adjacent normal liver tissue. CDR3 region: CANTDRGEAFL. CDR3 coding DNA: TGTGCCAACACCGATAGAGGTGAAGCTTTCCTT.